The source of this T cell receptor beta chain is a study of response to subunit inactivated influenza vaccine. The study's findings and limits: Authors proposed each seasonal influenza vaccination draws in few new T cells.

Regarding this clonotype: Its antigen is not identified.

MiXCR, applied by TCRdb to the RT-PCR reads, yields one record per CDR3 protein. The sample records 650,000 to 800,000 distinct CDR3 sequences, about 18% being singletons. CDR1 is LGHDT, CDR2 YNNKEL, per germline (reference sequence). This CDR3 has 19 residues. The trim removed 1 base at V and 0 bases at J, leaving 10 bases unmatched. The receptor was isolated from a man over 45 who received an inactivated influenza vaccine. This specimen consisted of PBMCs from blood, obtained about 5 days after vaccination. The gene calls are TRBV3-1 and TRBJ2-3; 10 nucleotides match TRBD2. Written as DNA, the CDR3 is TGTGCCAGCAGCCAAGTTCTGGCTAGCGGGGGCCTTAGCACAGATACGCAGTATTTT. Translating gives CASSQVLASGGLSTDTQYF.